Shown below are 19 T cell receptor beta chains from a single sample sequenced in a study of early T cells in non-severe SARS-CoV-2 infection (dated by TCRdb to about 2021). Library construction relied on 5' RACE. TCRdb shows the sequencer as NextSeq 500. Starting from the raw public reads, TCRdb applied fastp trimming at Q25, assembled clones with MiXCR and retained in-frame beta chains. When rows share a CDR3 protein, they turn into one entry using the most common DNA and genes. Across this sample there are tens of thousands of distinct CDR3 sequences, with 5.5% to 7% seen only once. 4.4% of the sample is held by the ten biggest clonotypes. Sequences were derived from whole blood, sampled at baseline. The receptors shown here come from an adult who was a healthcare worker with PCR-confirmed SARS-CoV-2 infection or an uninfected control (not recorded which).

At least ten counts were recorded for this clonotype. The V gene is TRBV6-2 or TRBV6-3, the J gene TRBJ2-3; the match to TRBD1 covers 8 bases. With 8 bases clipped from V and 2 bases from J, the junction kept 9 bases outside the gene matches. CDR3 size: 15 residues. CDR1 MNHEY and CDR2 SVGEGT come from the germline V gene. CDR3 loop: CASDGGQGDTDTQYF. CDR3 sequence (DNA): TGTGCCAGCGATGGAGGACAGGGTGACACAGATACGCAGTATTTT.

This clonotype has a count of ten or more. This sequence joins TRBV2 and TRBJ2-7, with a tentative D call TRBD2 (5 bases). The CDR3 runs to 12 residues. V lost 5 bases and J 3 bases, leaving 8 bases between the germline ends. The germline V gene has CDR1 SNHLY and CDR2 FYNNEI. The CDR3 DNA reads TGTGCCAGCAGTCGGACTTTCTACGAGCAGTACTTC. This encodes CASSRTFYEQYF.

The sample holds many counts of this clonotype. The V gene is TRBV10-3, the J gene TRBJ2-2; tentatively, D is TRBD1 (6 bases). V was clipped by 2 bases and J by 5 bases, with 9 bases between them. The CDR3 sequence is 14 residues long. Germline V CDR1 and CDR2: ENHRY, SYGVKD. Here the CDR3 DNA reads TGTGCCATCAGTGAGGTCAGGGGAACCGGGGAGCTGTTTTTT. It is translated as CAISEVRGTGELFF.

This clonotype has a count of ten or more. V usage is TRBV7-9 and J usage is TRBJ1-4; the match to TRBD1 covers 12 bases. CDR3 length: 15 amino acids. CDR1 is SEHNR and CDR2 is FQNEAQ in the germline V gene (reference sequence). V was pared by 5 bases and J by 8 bases, with 6 bases of the junction left unmatched. As DNA, the CDR3 is TGTGCCAGCAGCCCAGGAGGGACAGGGGGCGAAAAACTGTTTTTT. Protein: CASSPGGTGGEKLFF.

This clonotype was picked up many times. The V and J genes are TRBV11-2 and TRBJ2-1; the match to TRBD2 covers 16 bases. Trimming cost V 3 bases and J 4 bases; bases outside gene matches: 0. Germline CDR1 and CDR2: SGHAT and FQNNGV. The CDR3 is 16 amino acids. CDR3 nucleotide sequence: TGTGCCAGCAGCTTGGGACTAGCGGGAGGGTACAATGAGCAGTTCTTC. Its protein is CASSLGLAGGYNEQFF.

This clonotype was seen ten or more times. This sequence joins TRBV27 and TRBJ1-2; TRBD1 matches 7 bases. Germline V gene sequence: CDR1 MNHEY, CDR2 SMNVEV (reference sequence). V lost 3 bases and J lost 4; bases outside the gene matches: 2. CDR3 length: 13 residues. The CDR3 spells CASSFGTAYGYTF. CDR3 DNA: TGTGCCAGCAGTTTTGGGACAGCCTATGGCTACACCTTC.

This clonotype is labeled medium-sized. This sequence joins TRBV29-1 and TRBJ2-4, with D perhaps TRBD2 (5 bases). The CDR3 spans 12 residues. V was pared by 1 base and J by 5 bases, with 6 bases between. The V gene's germline CDR1 is SQVTM and CDR2 ANQGSEA. This CDR3 reads CSVEGGENIQYF. CDR3 DNA: TGCAGCGTTGAAGGGGGAGAAAACATTCAGTACTTC.

This clonotype was recorded many times. The chain recombines TRBV7-9 with TRBJ2-2; perhaps TRBD1 as D (6 bases). Germline V gene lookup returns CDR1 SEHNR and CDR2 FQNEAQ (reference sequence). V was shortened by 1 base and J by 6 bases, with 12 bases between the two germline ends. There are 15 residues in the CDR3. CDR3 in DNA: TGTGCCAGCAGCTTAGTTACGACAGGATCCGGGGAGCTGTTTTTT. It encodes CASSLVTTGSGELFF.

This clonotype was seen at least ten times. The chain carries TRBV5-4 and TRBJ2-7; D is possibly TRBD1 (6 bases). The CDR3 loop spans 13 amino acids. Germline loops: CDR1 SGHNT, CDR2 YYREEE (reference sequence). Trimming took 9 bases from V and 3 from J, leaving 16 bases between them. The DNA for the CDR3 is TGTGCCACCCGACTGACAGGAAACTACGAGCAGTACTTC. Amino acid sequence: CATRLTGNYEQYF. Supplemented by reference TRBV5-4 and TRBJ2-7, the full variable domain reads ETGVTQSPTHLIKTRGQQVTLRCSSQSGHNTVSWYQQALGQGPQFIFQYYREEENGRGNFPPRFSGLQFPNYSSELNVNALELDDSALYLCATRLTGNYEQYFGPGTRLTVT.

In this sample, this clonotype turned up many times. The CDR3 DNA sequence: TGTGCCAGCAGCCAATCAGGGGCGCTTGGAGCTTTCTTT. Encoded protein: CASSQSGALGAFF. The chain couples TRBV3-1 to TRBJ1-1; possibly TRBD1 for D (6 bases). Germline V lookup: CDR1 LGHDT, CDR2 YNNKEL (reference sequence). The V end lost 2 bases, the J end lost 10 bases, and 14 bases lay between the germline ends. The CDR3 runs 13 residues.

In its sample, this clonotype was seen many times. The chain is built from TRBV7-2 and TRBJ2-6, with unresolved D. This CDR3 contains 16 residues. Trimming removed 3 bases from V and 0 bases from J, with 9 bases in between. Germline lookup yields CDR1 SGHTA and CDR2 FQGNSA. CDR3: CASSFQPASGANVLTF. CDR3 nucleotide sequence: TGTGCCAGCAGCTTTCAACCAGCCTCTGGGGCCAACGTCCTGACTTTC. Together with reference TRBV7-2 and TRBJ2-6, the CDR3 gives the full variable domain: GAGVSQSPSNKVTEKGKDVELRCDPISGHTALYWYRQSLGQGLEFLIYFQGNSAPDKSGLPSDRFSAERTGGSVSTLTIQRTQQEDSAVYLCASSFQPASGANVLTFGAGSRLTVL.

A few counts support this clonotype. The chain couples TRBV19 to TRBJ2-2, with 7 bases matching TRBD2. The V gene's germline CDR1 is LNHDA and CDR2 SQIVND (reference sequence). Unmatched junction bases numbered 20, after V lost 5 bases and J lost 8 bases. This CDR3 is 18 amino acids long. The DNA of the CDR3 is TGTGCCAGTAGTCCCCGGGCTAGCGGTCCCTCCCTCCGAGGGGAGCTGTTTTTT. Protein: CASSPRASGPSLRGELFF.

This clonotype was recorded many times. The rearrangement joins TRBV13 to TRBJ2-2; no clear D gene. The CDR3 loop spans 13 amino acids. The V and J ends lost 1 base and 3 bases respectively, with 3 bases between them. Germline loops: CDR1 PRHDT, CDR2 FYEKMQ (reference sequence). CDR3 coding DNA: TGTGCCAGCAGCTTAGAGGACACCGGGGAGCTGTTTTTT. It translates to CASSLEDTGELFF.

This clonotype was counted only a few times. The rearrangement uses TRBV24-1 and TRBJ2-5; 12 bases fit TRBD1. The germline gives CDR1 KGHDR, CDR2 SFDVKD. V lost 7 bases and J lost 4; bases outside the gene matches: 9. CDR3 size: 16 residues. The CDR3 DNA reads TGTGCCACCAGCCAAACCGGGACAGGGGGCCGAGAGACCCAGTACTTC. Amino acid sequence: CATSQTGTGGRETQYF.

J is TRBJ2-2 and V is TRBV28; no firm D call. CDR1 and CDR2 from the germline V gene are MDHEN and SYDVKM. The CDR3 loop spans 13 amino acids. Between the trimmed V and J ends, which lost 4 bases and 9 bases, there was a span of 12 bases. In nucleotides, the CDR3 is TGTGCCAGCAGTTCCCCGGGCCCCCGGGAGCTGTTTTTT. This codes for CASSSPGPRELFF.

This clonotype came up many times. The rearrangement uses TRBV29-1 and TRBJ1-1; D not certain. Per the germline V gene, CDR1 is SQVTM and CDR2 is ANQGSEA. The V and J ends lost 4 bases and 5 bases respectively, with 11 bases between them. The length of the CDR3 is 12 residues. The CDR3 sequence: CSVVTGKTEAFF. DNA for the CDR3: TGCAGCGTTGTTACCGGGAAAACTGAAGCTTTCTTT. The full variable domain, with the rest looked up from reference TRBV29-1 and TRBJ1-1, is SAVISQKPSRDICQRGTSLTIQCQVDSQVTMMFWYRQQPGQSLTLIATANQGSEATYESGFVIDKFPISRPNLTFSTLTVSNMSPEDSSIYLCSVVTGKTEAFFGQGTRLTVV.

In this sample, this clonotype is medium-sized. The chain has TRBV7-2 and TRBJ1-1; weak D call: TRBD1 (6 bases). The CDR3 length is 14 residues. Per germline, CDR1 SGHTA and CDR2 FQGNSA. V was pared by 3 bases and J by 4 bases, with 12 bases between. CDR3 in DNA: TGTGCCAGCAGCTTCACAGGGTGGGCCACTGAAGCTTTCTTT. It translates to CASSFTGWATEAFF.

The V and J genes are TRBV11-3 and TRBJ2-1, with D tentatively TRBD2 (5 bases). V dropped 0 bases and J dropped 12 bases, with 12 bases sitting between them. The germline gives CDR1 SGHNT, CDR2 YENEEA. The CDR3 contains 13 residues. CDR3 bases: TGTGCCAGCAGCTTAGATCGCTGGACTGTGCAGTTCTTC. It yields the protein CASSLDRWTVQFF.

This clonotype was seen many times. The V and J genes are TRBV6-1 and TRBJ2-2; a weak D match, TRBD1 (5 bases). Germline V CDR1 and CDR2: MNHNS, SASEGT. Trimming took 11 bases from V and 6 from J, leaving 16 bases between them. The CDR3 is made up of 13 amino acids. The CDR3 DNA is TGTGCCGGCCGACAGCCGGTCGCCGGGGAGCTGTTTTTT. Its protein product is CAGRQPVAGELFF.